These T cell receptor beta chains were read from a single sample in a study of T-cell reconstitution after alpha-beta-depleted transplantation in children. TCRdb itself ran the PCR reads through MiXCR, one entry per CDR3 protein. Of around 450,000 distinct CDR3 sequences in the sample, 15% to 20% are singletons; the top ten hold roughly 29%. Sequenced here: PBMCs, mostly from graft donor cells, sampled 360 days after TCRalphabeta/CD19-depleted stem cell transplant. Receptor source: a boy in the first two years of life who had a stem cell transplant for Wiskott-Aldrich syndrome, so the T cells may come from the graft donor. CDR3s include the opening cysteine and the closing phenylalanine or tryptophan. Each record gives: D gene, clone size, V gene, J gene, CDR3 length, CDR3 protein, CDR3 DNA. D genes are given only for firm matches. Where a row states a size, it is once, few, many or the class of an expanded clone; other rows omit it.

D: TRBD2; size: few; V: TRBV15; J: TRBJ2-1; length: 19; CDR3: CATSRVRRLAGERSNEQFF; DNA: TGTGCCACCAGCAGAGTGCGGAGACTAGCGGGAGAAAGGTCGAATGAGCAGTTCTTC
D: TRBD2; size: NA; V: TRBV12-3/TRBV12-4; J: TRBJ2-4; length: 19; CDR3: CASSASGTRPALGKNIQYF; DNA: TGTGCCAGCAGCGCCTCCGGGACTAGACCCGCCCTTGGGAAAAACATTCAGTACTTC
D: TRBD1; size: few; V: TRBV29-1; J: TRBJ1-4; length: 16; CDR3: CSVRDRGPSTNEKLFF; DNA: TGCAGCGTCCGGGACAGGGGTCCCTCAACTAATGAAAAACTGTTTTTT
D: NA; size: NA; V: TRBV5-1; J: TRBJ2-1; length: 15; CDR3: CASSLGRGRLNEQFF; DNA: TGCGCCAGCAGCTTAGGGCGGGGCCGCCTAAATGAGCAGTTCTTC
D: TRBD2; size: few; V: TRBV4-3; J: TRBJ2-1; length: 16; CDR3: CASSQEGELAGGQKFF; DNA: TGCGCCAGCAGCCAAGAGGGGGAACTAGCGGGAGGGCAGAAGTTCTTC
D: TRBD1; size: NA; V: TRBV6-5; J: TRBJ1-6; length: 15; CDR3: CASSVTGVPYSPLHF; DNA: TGTGCCAGCAGCGTCACAGGGGTCCCTTATTCACCCCTCCACTTT
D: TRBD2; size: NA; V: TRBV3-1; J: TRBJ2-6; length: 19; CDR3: CASSQDPRTSRPGANVLTF; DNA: TGTGCCAGCAGCCAAGATCCCCGGACTAGCAGACCGGGGGCCAACGTCCTGACTTTC
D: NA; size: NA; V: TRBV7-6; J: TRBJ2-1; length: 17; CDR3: CASSSGRGRETYNEQFF; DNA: TGTGCCAGCAGCTCTGGGAGGGGGAGGGAGACCTACAATGAGCAGTTCTTC
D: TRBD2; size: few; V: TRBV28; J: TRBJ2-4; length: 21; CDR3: CASSFWRKNVAGGPMKNIQYF; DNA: TGTGCCAGCAGTTTCTGGCGGAAAAACGTAGCGGGGGGCCCGATGAAAAACATTCAGTACTTC
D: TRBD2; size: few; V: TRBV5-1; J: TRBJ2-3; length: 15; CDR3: CASRHSGSLTDTQYF; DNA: TGCGCCAGCCGTCATAGCGGGAGCCTGACAGATACGCAGTATTTT
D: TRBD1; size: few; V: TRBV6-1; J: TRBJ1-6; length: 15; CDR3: CASRPQGARVSPLHF; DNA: TGTGCCAGCAGACCCCAGGGGGCGCGAGTTTCACCCCTCCACTTT
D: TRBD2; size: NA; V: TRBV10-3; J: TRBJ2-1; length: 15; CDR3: CAISEFSGTYNEQFF; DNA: TGTGCCATCAGTGAGTTTAGCGGGACCTACAATGAGCAGTTCTTC
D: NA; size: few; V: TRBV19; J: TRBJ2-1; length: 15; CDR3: CASSPSRGSPNEQFF; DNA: TGTGCCAGTAGTCCCAGCCGGGGCAGCCCAAATGAGCAGTTCTTC
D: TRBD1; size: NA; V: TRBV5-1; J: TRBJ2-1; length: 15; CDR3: CASSSDGRGLDEQFF; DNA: TGCGCCAGCAGCTCCGATGGCAGGGGGCTAGATGAGCAGTTCTTC
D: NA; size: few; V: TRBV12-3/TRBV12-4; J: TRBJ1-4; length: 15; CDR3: CASSENSLHDEKLFF; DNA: TGTGCCAGCAGTGAAAACAGCCTTCACGATGAAAAACTGTTTTTT
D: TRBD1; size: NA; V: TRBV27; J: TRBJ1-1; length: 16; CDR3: CASSPRQGGWYTEAFF; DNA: TGTGCCAGCAGTCCCCGCCAGGGGGGTTGGTACACTGAAGCTTTCTTT
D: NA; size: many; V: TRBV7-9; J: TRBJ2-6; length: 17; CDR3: CASSFKPRKSGANVLTF; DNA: TGTGCCAGCAGCTTCAAACCCAGGAAATCTGGGGCCAACGTCCTGACTTTC
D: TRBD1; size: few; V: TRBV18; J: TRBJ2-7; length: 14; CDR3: CASSGQGNLYEQYF; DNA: TGTGCCAGCTCAGGACAGGGGAACCTCTACGAGCAGTACTTC
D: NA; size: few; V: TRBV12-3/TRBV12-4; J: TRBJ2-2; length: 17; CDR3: CASSFSVLQTNTGELFF; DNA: TGTGCCAGCAGTTTTTCAGTTTTACAGACCAACACCGGGGAGCTGTTTTTT
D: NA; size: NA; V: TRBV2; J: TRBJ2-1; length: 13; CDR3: CASKVDMNNEQFF; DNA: TGTGCCAGCAAGGTAGACATGAACAATGAGCAGTTCTTC
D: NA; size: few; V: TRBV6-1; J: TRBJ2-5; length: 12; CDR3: CATTYGQETQYF; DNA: TGTGCCACCACATACGGACAAGAGACCCAGTACTTC
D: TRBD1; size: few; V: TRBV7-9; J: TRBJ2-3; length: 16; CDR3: CASSFGTAGLTDTQYF; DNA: TGTGCCAGCAGTTTCGGGACAGCTGGCCTCACAGATACGCAGTATTTT
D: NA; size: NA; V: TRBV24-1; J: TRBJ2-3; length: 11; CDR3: CATKGSGTQYF; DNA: TGTGCCACCAAGGGGAGTGGAACGCAGTATTTT
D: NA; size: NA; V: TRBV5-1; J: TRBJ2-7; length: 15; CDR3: CASSFGVGGYYEQYF; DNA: TGCGCCAGCAGCTTTGGGGTAGGCGGTTACTACGAGCAGTACTTC
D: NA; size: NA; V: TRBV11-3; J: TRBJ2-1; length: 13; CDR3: CASSPTSYNEQFF; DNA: TGTGCCAGCAGCCCGACTAGCTACAATGAGCAGTTCTTC
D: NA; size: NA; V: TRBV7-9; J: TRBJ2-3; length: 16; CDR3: CASSPRVARGTDTQYF; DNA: TGTGCCAGCAGTCCAAGGGTAGCGAGAGGGACAGATACGCAGTATTTT
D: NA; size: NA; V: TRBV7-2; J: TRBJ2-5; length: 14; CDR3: CASSFDVLQETQYF; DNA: TGTGCCAGCAGCTTCGACGTCCTCCAAGAGACCCAGTACTTC
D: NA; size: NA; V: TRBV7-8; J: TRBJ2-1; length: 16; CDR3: CASSSDSPSSYREQFF; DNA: TGTGCCAGCAGCTCGGACTCCCCGAGCTCCTACAGGGAGCAGTTCTTC
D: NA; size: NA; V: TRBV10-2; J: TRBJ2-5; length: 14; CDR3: CASSVVLPTSTQYF; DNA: TGCGCCAGCAGCGTCGTCCTGCCGACCTCGACCCAGTACTTC
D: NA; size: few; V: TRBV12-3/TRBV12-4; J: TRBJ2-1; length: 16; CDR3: CASIGVGTFPYNEQFF; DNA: TGTGCCAGCATAGGGGTTGGGACATTTCCCTACAATGAGCAGTTCTTC
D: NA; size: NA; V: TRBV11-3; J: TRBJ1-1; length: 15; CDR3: CASSLGAGESTEAFF; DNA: TGTGCCAGCAGCTTAGGAGCGGGAGAGAGCACTGAAGCTTTCTTT
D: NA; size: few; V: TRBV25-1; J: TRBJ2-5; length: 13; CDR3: CASRPGGRKTQYF; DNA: TGTGCCAGCAGACCTGGGGGGCGCAAGACCCAGTACTTC
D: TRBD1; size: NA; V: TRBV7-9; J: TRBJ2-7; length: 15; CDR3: CASSSPGTVSNEQYF; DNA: TGTGCCAGCAGCTCCCCCGGGACAGTGTCTAACGAGCAGTACTTC
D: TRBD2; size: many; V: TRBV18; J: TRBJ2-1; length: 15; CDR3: CASSPLAGAYNEQFF; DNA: TGTGCCAGCAGTCCTCTGGCGGGGGCCTACAATGAGCAGTTCTTC
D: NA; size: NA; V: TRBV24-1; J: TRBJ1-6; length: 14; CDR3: CATSDLSYNSPLHF; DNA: TGTGCCACCAGTGATTTGTCCTATAATTCACCCCTCCACTTT
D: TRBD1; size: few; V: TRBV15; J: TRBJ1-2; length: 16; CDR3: CATSRPHDRGRHGYTF; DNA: TGTGCCACCAGCAGGCCCCATGACAGGGGGCGCCACGGCTACACCTTC
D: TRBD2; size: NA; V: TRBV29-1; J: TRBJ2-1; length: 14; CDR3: CSVTGRSSYNEQFF; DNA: TGCAGCGTCACCGGGAGGAGCTCCTACAATGAGCAGTTCTTC
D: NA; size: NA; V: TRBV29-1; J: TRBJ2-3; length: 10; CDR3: CSVGGNTQYF; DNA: TGCAGCGTTGGTGGGAATACGCAGTATTTT
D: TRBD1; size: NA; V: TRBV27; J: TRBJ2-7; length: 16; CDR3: CASSAKDRGRRYEQYF; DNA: TGTGCCAGCAGTGCGAAGGACAGGGGGCGTAGGTACGAGCAGTACTTC
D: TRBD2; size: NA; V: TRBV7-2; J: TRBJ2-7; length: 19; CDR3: CASSLLGLAGGPHLNEQYF; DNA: TGTGCCAGCAGCTTATTGGGACTAGCGGGAGGGCCACACTTGAACGAGCAGTACTTC
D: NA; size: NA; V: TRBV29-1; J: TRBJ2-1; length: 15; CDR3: CSVEFLGAHYNEQFF; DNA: TGCAGCGTTGAATTTCTGGGGGCGCACTACAATGAGCAGTTCTTC
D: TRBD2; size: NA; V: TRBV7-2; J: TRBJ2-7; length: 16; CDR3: CASSSKPSGVAYEQYF; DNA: TGTGCCAGCAGCTCAAAACCTAGCGGGGTGGCCTACGAGCAGTACTTC
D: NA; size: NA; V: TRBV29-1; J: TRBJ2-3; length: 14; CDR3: CSAEDTDGTDTQYF; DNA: TGCAGCGCCGAGGACACCGACGGCACAGATACGCAGTATTTT
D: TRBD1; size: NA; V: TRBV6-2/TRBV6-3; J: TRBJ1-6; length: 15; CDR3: CASSYRDRGLSPLHF; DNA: TGTGCCAGCAGTTACCGGGACAGGGGGCTTTCACCCCTCCACTTT
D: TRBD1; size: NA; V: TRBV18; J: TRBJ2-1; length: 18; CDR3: CASSPPPTGIKFYNEQFF; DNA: TGTGCCAGCTCGCCACCGCCGACAGGGATTAAATTTTACAATGAGCAGTTCTTC
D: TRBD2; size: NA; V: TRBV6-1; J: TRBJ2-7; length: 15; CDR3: CASRSLGRGSYEQYF; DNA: TGTGCCAGCAGGAGTCTAGGGCGGGGGTCCTACGAGCAGTACTTC
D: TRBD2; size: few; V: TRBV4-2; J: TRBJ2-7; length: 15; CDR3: CASSQLAGKSYEQYF; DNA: TGTGCCAGCAGCCAACTAGCGGGCAAGTCCTACGAGCAGTACTTC
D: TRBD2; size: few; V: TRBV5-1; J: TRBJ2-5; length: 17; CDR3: CASSLWTSGRHQETQYF; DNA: TGCGCCAGCAGCTTGTGGACTAGCGGGAGGCACCAAGAGACCCAGTACTTC
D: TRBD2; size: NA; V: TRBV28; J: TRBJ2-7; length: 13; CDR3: CASFTSGLYEQYF; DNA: TGTGCCAGCTTTACTAGCGGGCTCTACGAGCAGTACTTC
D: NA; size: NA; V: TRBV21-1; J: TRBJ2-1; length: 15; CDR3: CASSKRRGDPNEQFF; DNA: TGTGCCAGCAGCAAACGGCGGGGGGACCCCAATGAGCAGTTCTTC
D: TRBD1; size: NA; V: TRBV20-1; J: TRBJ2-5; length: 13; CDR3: CSAPQGIWETQYF; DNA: TGCAGTGCTCCACAGGGGATCTGGGAGACCCAGTACTTC
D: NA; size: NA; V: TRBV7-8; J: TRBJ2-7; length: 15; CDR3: CASSFSSLVVREQYF; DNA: TGTGCCAGCAGCTTTAGCTCGCTTGTGGTGAGGGAGCAGTACTTC
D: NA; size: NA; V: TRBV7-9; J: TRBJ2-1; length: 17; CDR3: CASSKWLGSMSHNEQFF; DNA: TGTGCCAGCAGCAAATGGCTGGGATCTATGAGTCACAATGAGCAGTTCTTC
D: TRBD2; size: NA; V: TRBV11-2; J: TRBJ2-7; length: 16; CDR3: CASSRTSGGLAYEQYF; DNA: TGTGCCAGCAGTCGGACTAGCGGGGGGCTTGCCTACGAGCAGTACTTC